The 13 T cell receptor beta chains listed next were all sequenced from one sample in a study of lymphopenia after photon versus proton radiotherapy. Sequencing used immunoSEQ multiplex PCR; TCRdb keeps in-frame clones, though not all of them. The repertoire includes approximately 65,000 clones, 87% of them detected once, and around 13% sits in the top ten. Sequencing was performed on peripheral blood, taken from a patient treated with proton-based radiotherapy. All receptors derive from a man at least 80 years old with esophageal cancer.

Comment on this clone: Within the sample, other DNA sequences also encode this same CDR3. This chain joins TRBV7-2 and TRBJ2-4; D remains unclear. From germline, CDR1 is SGHTA and CDR2 FQGNSA. V was trimmed by 1 base and J by 0 bases, leaving 4 bases between them. The CDR3 runs to 14 residues. CDR3 DNA: TGTGCCAGCAGCTTAGATCTAGCCAAAAACATTCAGTACTTC. It codes for CASSLDLAKNIQYF.

The chain uses TRBV11-3 and TRBJ2-3; TRBD1 might be the D (5 bases). The CDR3 sequence is 14 residues long. Trimming took off 2 bases at V and 4 bases at J, with 10 bases between the two ends. Germline V gene sequence: CDR1 SGHNT, CDR2 YENEEA. Here the CDR3 DNA reads TGTGCCAGCAGCTTACAGGGTGGGCCAGATACGCAGTATTTT. It specifies CASSLQGGPDTQYF.

The genes are TRBV5-4 and TRBJ1-1; D perhaps matches TRBD1 (5 bases). Trimming took 4 bases from V and 10 from J, leaving 14 bases between them. The CDR3 spans 12 residues. From germline, CDR1 is SGHNT and CDR2 YYREEE (reference sequence). CDR3 nucleotides: TGTGCCAGCAGCCTAGAAGGGGTGGGAGCTTTCTTT. Translated, it gives CASSLEGVGAFF. The full variable domain, rest sourced from reference TRBV5-4 and TRBJ1-1, is ETGVTQSPTHLIKTRGQQVTLRCSSQSGHNTVSWYQQALGQGPQFIFQYYREEENGRGNFPPRFSGLQFPNYSSELNVNALELDDSALYLCASSLEGVGAFFGQGTRLTVV.

The chain uses TRBV5-1 and TRBJ2-1; D remains ambiguous. The CDR3 extends over 12 amino acids. CDR1 SGHRS and CDR2 YFSETQ come from the germline V gene. Trimming stripped 2 bases from V and 7 bases from J, with 7 bases between. The CDR3 here is CASSFLGNEQFF. The CDR3 bases are TGCGCCAGCAGCTTCCTAGGGAATGAGCAGTTCTTC.

The chain employs TRBV6-6 and TRBJ1-1; D is undetermined. Germline V gene lookup returns CDR1 MNHNY and CDR2 SVGAGI (reference sequence). V was cut by 8 bases and J by 1 base, with 8 bases left in between. The CDR3 sequence is 12 residues long. The chain's CDR3 is CASRSANTEAFF. Written as DNA, the CDR3 is TGTGCCAGCCGGTCGGCGAACACTGAAGCTTTCTTT.

CDR3: CASSVKGDTEAFF. The CDR3 nucleotides are TGTGCCAGTAGTGTTAAGGGGGACACTGAAGCTTTCTTT. J is TRBJ1-1 and V is TRBV19, with D tentatively TRBD1 (6 bases). Germline V gene data show CDR1 as LNHDA and CDR2 as SQIVND (reference sequence). V lost 5 bases and J lost 3, with 10 bases in between. This CDR3 is 13 amino acids long.

The chain has TRBV2 and TRBJ2-5, with unresolved D. The V end was cut by 1 base, the J end by 5 bases, with 11 bases between. Germline CDR1 reads SNHLY; CDR2 reads FYNNEI. The length of the CDR3 is 14 residues. The DNA of the CDR3 is TGTGCCAGCAGTGAAGTAACGGGTAGGGAGACCCAGTACTTC. This translates into CASSEVTGRETQYF.

The chain is built from TRBV6-6 and TRBJ2-5, with D possibly being TRBD1 (5 bases). Germline V gives CDR1 MNHNY, CDR2 SVGAGI (reference sequence). CDR3 length equals 15 residues. Trimming took off 0 bases at V and 2 bases at J, with 10 bases between the two ends. The CDR3 region has the DNA TGTGCCAGCAGTTACTCGCAGGGTATACAAGAGACCCAGTACTTC. This gives the protein CASSYSQGIQETQYF.

The rearrangement joins TRBV5-1 to TRBJ1-1; D not certain. V lost 0 bases and J 4 bases, leaving 13 bases between the germline ends. Germline V gives CDR1 SGHRS, CDR2 YFSETQ. The CDR3 length is 15 residues. Written as DNA, the CDR3 is TGCGCCAGCAGCTTGGATCTGGGGTGGAGCACTGAAGCTTTCTTT. Amino acid sequence: CASSLDLGWSTEAFF.

The CDR3 protein is CASSPTQGGISPLHF. As DNA, the CDR3 is TGTGCCAGCAGTCCAACACAGGGCGGGATTTCACCCCTCCACTTT. The rearrangement joins TRBV6-6 to TRBJ1-6; D might be TRBD1 (6 bases). In germline, CDR1 is MNHNY, CDR2 SVGAGI (reference sequence). The CDR3 loop spans 15 amino acids. Trimming took off 5 bases at V and 9 bases at J, with 17 bases between the two ends.

The chain links TRBV19 to TRBJ2-1, with 8 bases lining up with TRBD1. The CDR3 length is 17 residues. Germline V CDR1 and CDR2: LNHDA, SQIVND (reference sequence). Losses at the gene ends were 5 bases for V and 0 bases for J; bases not matched to a gene: 9. The CDR3 DNA reads TGTGCCAGTAGTTCCCGGACAGGGACGAGCTCCTACAATGAGCAGTTCTTC. Its translation is CASSSRTGTSSYNEQFF.

The chain employs TRBV19 and TRBJ2-5; TRBD1 might be the D (5 bases). This CDR3 is 14 amino acids long. The ends were cut back, 2 bases at V and 2 bases at J, with 9 bases in the middle. Germline CDR1 LNHDA, CDR2 SQIVND (reference sequence). CDR3 amino acids: CASSIQGQQETQYF. Written as DNA, the CDR3 is TGTGCCAGTAGTATACAGGGCCAACAAGAGACCCAGTACTTC.

The chain couples TRBV7-6 to TRBJ2-3; 7 nucleotides agree with TRBD1. V shed 1 base, J shed 5 bases, and the junction held 12 bases outside the gene matches. This CDR3 is built from 17 residues. Germline lookup yields CDR1 SGHVS and CDR2 FNYEAQ. DNA of the CDR3: TGTGCCAGCAGCTTAGAAGCGACAGGGCGGTACGGAGATACGCAGTATTTT. It is translated as CASSLEATGRYGDTQYF.